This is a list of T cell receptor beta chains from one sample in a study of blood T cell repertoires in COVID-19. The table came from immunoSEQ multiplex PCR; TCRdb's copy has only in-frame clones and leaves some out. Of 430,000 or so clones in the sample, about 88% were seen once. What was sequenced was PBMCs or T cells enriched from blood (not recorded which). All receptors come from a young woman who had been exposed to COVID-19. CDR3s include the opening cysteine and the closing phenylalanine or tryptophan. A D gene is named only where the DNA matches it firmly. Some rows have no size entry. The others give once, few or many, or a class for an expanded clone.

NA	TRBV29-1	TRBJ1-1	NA	CSVVGATQAFF	TGCAGCGTTGTGGGGGCCACCCAAGCTTTCTTT
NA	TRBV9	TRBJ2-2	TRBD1	CASSDQGQGELGELFF	TGTGCCAGCAGCGATCAGGGACAGGGGGAGTTAGGGGAGCTGTTTTTT
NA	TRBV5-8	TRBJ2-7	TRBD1	CASSRGQLTSSYEQYF	TGTGCCAGCAGCCGGGGACAGTTAACAAGCTCCTACGAGCAGTACTTC
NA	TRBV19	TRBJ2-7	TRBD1	CASSKVAGGYEQYF	TGTGCCAGTAGTAAGGTGGCAGGGGGCTACGAGCAGTACTTC
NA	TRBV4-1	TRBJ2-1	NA	CASSQEEGPNEQFF	TGCGCCAGCAGCCAAGAGGAGGGACCGAATGAGCAGTTCTTC
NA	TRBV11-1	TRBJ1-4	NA	CASSLVGQGSIKLFF	TGTGCCAGCAGCTTAGTGGGGCAGGGAAGTATTAAACTGTTTTTT
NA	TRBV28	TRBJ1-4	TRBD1	CASSTRTGSVEKLFF	TGTGCCAGCAGTACCCGGACAGGGAGTGTGGAAAAACTGTTTTTT
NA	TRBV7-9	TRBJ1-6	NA	CASSSSFYNSPLHF	TGTGCCAGCAGCTCGAGCTTCTATAATTCACCCCTCCACTTT
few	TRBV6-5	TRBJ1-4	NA	CASSYESQAYNEKLFF	TGTGCCAGCAGTTACGAATCACAGGCTTATAATGAAAAACTGTTTTTT
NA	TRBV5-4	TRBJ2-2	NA	CASSPSWAEGTGELFF	TGTGCCAGCAGCCCCTCGTGGGCGGAGGGGACCGGGGAGCTGTTTTTT
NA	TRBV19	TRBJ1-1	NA	CASMIIGEPLNTEAFF	TGTGCCAGTATGATTATTGGGGAGCCATTGAACACTGAAGCTTTCTTT
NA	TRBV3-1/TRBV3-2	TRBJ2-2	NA	CASSQDWLAGNTGELFF	TGTGCCAGCAGCCAAGATTGGCTAGCAGGGAACACCGGGGAGCTGTTTTTT
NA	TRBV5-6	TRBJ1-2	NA	CASSLAKGDGYTF	TGTGCCAGCAGCTTGGCCAAGGGGGATGGCTACACCTTC
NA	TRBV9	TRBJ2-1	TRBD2	CASSVVVAGGQDEQFF	TGTGCCAGCAGCGTAGTGGTAGCGGGGGGGCAGGATGAGCAGTTCTTC
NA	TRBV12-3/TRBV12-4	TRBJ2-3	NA	CASSLRRDTQYF	TGTGCCAGCAGTTTGCGGCGGGATACGCAGTATTTT
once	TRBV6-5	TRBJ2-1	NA	CASRRIGVAYNEQFF	TGTGCCAGCAGACGTATAGGGGTAGCCTACAATGAGCAGTTCTTC
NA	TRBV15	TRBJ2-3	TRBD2	CATSRERAGITDTQYF	TGTGCCACCAGCAGAGAAAGAGCGGGGATCACAGATACGCAGTATTTT
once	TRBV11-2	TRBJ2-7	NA	CASSLGLASSYEQYF	TGTGCCAGCAGCTTAGGCTTGGCCTCCTCTTACGAGCAGTACTTC
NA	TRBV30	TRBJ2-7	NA	CAWKQGSYEQYF	TGTGCCTGGAAGCAGGGGTCCTACGAGCAGTACTTC
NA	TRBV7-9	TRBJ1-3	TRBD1	CASSLGGGGIYTIYF	TGTGCCAGCAGCTTAGGAGGGGGCGGAATCTACACCATATATTTT
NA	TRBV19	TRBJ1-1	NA	CASSSSGGSTEAFF	TGTGCCAGTAGTAGCTCGGGGGGGTCCACTGAAGCTTTCTTT
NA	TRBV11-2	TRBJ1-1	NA	CASSLVENTEAFF	TGTGCCAGCAGCTTAGTAGAGAACACTGAAGCTTTCTTT
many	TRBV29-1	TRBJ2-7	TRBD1	CSVRTGGYEQYF	TGCAGCGTGCGGACAGGGGGCTACGAGCAGTACTTC
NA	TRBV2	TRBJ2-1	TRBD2	CASSGGTSGRSEQFF	TGTGCCAGCAGTGGTGGGACTAGCGGGCGGAGTGAGCAGTTCTTC
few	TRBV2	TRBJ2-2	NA	CASSERQLTGELFF	TGTGCCAGCAGTGAACGACAGCTCACCGGGGAGCTGTTTTTT
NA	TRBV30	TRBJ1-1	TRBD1	CAGTGGGSTEAFF	TGTGCCGGGACAGGGGGTGGGAGCACTGAAGCTTTCTTT
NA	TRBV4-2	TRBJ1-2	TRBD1	CASSQAQGAGTNYGYTF	TGTGCCAGCAGCCAAGCCCAGGGGGCTGGAACTAACTATGGCTACACCTTC
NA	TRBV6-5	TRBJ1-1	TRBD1	CASSYSGQGAEAFF	TGTGCCAGCAGTTACTCCGGACAGGGAGCCGAAGCTTTCTTT
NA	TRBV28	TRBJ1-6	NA	CASSFISNSPLHF	TGTGCCAGCAGTTTTATCAGTAATTCACCCCTCCACTTT
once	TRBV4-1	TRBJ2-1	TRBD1	CASSQDTRGRTHNEQFF	TGCGCCAGCAGCCAGGACACCAGGGGGCGCACCCACAATGAGCAGTTCTTC
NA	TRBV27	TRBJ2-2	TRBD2	CASSHTHPALAGLMNTGELFF	TGTGCCAGCAGTCACACCCACCCGGCACTAGCGGGCCTGATGAACACCGGGGAGCTGTTTTTT
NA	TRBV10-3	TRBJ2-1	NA	CAISEDTNNEQFF	TGTGCCATCAGTGAGGACACCAACAATGAGCAGTTCTTC
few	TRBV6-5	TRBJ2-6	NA	CASSYSRVSGANVLTF	TGTGCCAGCAGTTACAGCAGGGTTTCTGGGGCCAACGTCCTGACTTTC